This T cell receptor (beta chain) appears in the sequencing data of a study of T-cell memory formation after mild COVID-19. The CDR3 totals 14 residues. Germline loops: CDR1 SEHNR, CDR2 FQNEAQ (reference sequence). Using its own MiXCR run on the 5' RACE reads, TCRdb lists one record per CDR3 protein. The data hold hundreds of thousands of distinct CDR3 sequences, with roughly 8.2% observed a single time. This clonotype was counted a few times. A read error may account for a junction end that differs from germline. The sample consisted of PBMCs or a T cell subset sorted from them (not recorded which). This clonotype was sampled from a man aged 18-30 years who had mild COVID-19 (a few samples of this study predate the infection). Cell type and time point are not known. This chain uses TRBV7-9 with TRBJ2-1; 12 bases match TRBD2. The CDR3 DNA reads TGTGCCAGCAGCCTAGCGGGGGGGAGCAATGAGCAGTTCTTC. Translated, it gives CASSLAGGSNEQFF.